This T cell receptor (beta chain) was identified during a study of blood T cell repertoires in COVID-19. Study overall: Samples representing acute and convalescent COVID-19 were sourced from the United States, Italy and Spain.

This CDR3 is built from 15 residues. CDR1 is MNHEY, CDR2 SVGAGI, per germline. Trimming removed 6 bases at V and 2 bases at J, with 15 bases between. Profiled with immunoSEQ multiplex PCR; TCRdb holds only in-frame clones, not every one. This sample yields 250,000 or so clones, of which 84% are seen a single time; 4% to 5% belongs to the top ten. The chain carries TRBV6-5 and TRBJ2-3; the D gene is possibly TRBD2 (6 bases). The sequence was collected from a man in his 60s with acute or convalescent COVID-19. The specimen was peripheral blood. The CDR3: CASSRRRAATDTQYF. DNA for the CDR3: TGTGCCAGCAGCCGTCGGAGGGCCGCCACAGATACGCAGTATTTT.